This T cell receptor beta chain was sequenced during a study of T cells expressing NK-cell markers. At the level of the study: From sorted CD3+CD56+NKG2C+, CD3+CD56+NKG2C- and CD3+CD56-NKG2C+ T cells came the TCR beta repertoires. Sequenced donors, eight in total, included seven who were HCMV-seropositive and one who was seronegative. General study findings and limits: Researchers report these clonotypes also headed the CD3+CD56-NKG2C+ fraction in four donors.

About this clonotype itself: What it recognizes is unknown.

The authors generated TCR beta cDNA through 5'RACE template switching with UMIs. TCRdb re-called the 5' RACE reads and shows each CDR3 protein once, DNA omitted. The data include 450,000 to 600,000 distinct CDR3 sequences; the top ten clones carry around 4%. CDR3 length equals 14 residues. CDR1 and CDR2 (germline): KGHSY, FQNENV. The chain employs TRBV16 and TRBJ2-5; the TCRdb D gene call, TRBD2, has no DNA to confirm it. Sample: blood T cells: a sorted CD56 or NKG2C T cell subset, CD4+ or CD8+ T cells, or bulk PBMC T cells (not recorded which). The clonotype comes from a young man in good health. The CDR3 reads CASSQFAGTETQYF.